Listed below are T cell receptor beta chains from one sample, sequenced in a study of blood T cell repertoires in COVID-19. Data came from immunoSEQ multiplex PCR; TCRdb stores just in-frame clones and leaves some out. The table includes more than 200,000 clones, 88% detected once. The specimen was peripheral blood. These TCRs come from a human donor in a cohort sampled during active COVID-19. The CDR3 runs from the conserved cysteine through the conserved F or W. D genes are given only for firm matches. Clone size, where shown, is once, few, many, or a class for clones that have expanded.

clone_size	d_call	v_call	j_call	cdr3_length	cdr3_aa	cdr3_nt
NA	NA	TRBV5-1	TRBJ1-1	14	CASSLGVPNTEAFF	TGCGCCAGCAGCTTGGGAGTCCCGAACACTGAAGCTTTCTTT
NA	NA	TRBV12-3/TRBV12-4	TRBJ2-7	12	CASSLGSPEQYF	TGTGCCAGCAGTTTAGGTAGCCCCGAGCAGTACTTC
NA	TRBD1	TRBV5-4	TRBJ2-7	17	CASSSWDRGRSGGEQYF	TGTGCCAGCAGCTCCTGGGACAGGGGGCGTTCAGGTGGCGAGCAGTACTTC
NA	TRBD2	TRBV7-2	TRBJ2-7	15	CASSLGAGLAYEQYF	TGTGCCAGCAGCTTAGGGGCGGGACTAGCCTACGAGCAGTACTTC
once	NA	TRBV7-9	TRBJ2-1	12	CASSFDQGKQFF	TGTGCCAGCAGCTTCGACCAGGGGAAGCAGTTCTTC
NA	TRBD1	TRBV25-1	TRBJ1-1	13	CASSPTGALGAFF	TGTGCCAGCAGTCCGACAGGGGCCCTGGGGGCTTTCTTT
NA	NA	TRBV28	TRBJ2-7	15	CASSGGTDRFYEQYF	TGTGCCAGCAGCGGGGGAACAGATCGATTCTACGAGCAGTACTTC
NA	TRBD1	TRBV28	TRBJ2-7	16	CASSSTGLTRGYEQYF	TGTGCCAGCAGTTCGACAGGGTTAACAAGGGGGTACGAGCAGTACTTC
once	NA	TRBV12-3/TRBV12-4	TRBJ1-2	12	CASKSTGIGYTF	TGTGCCAGCAAATCTACAGGGATTGGCTACACCTTC
NA	TRBD2	TRBV2	TRBJ2-7	15	CASSDPSGLSYEQYF	TGTGCCAGCAGTGACCCTAGCGGACTATCCTACGAGCAGTACTTC
NA	NA	TRBV19	TRBJ2-2	14	CASTTITNTGELFF	TGTGCCAGTACAACAATCACGAACACCGGGGAGCTGTTTTTT
NA	NA	TRBV7-2	TRBJ1-2	13	CASSQEGSYGYTF	TGTGCCAGCAGCCAAGAGGGTTCCTATGGCTACACCTTC
NA	TRBD1	TRBV30	TRBJ1-1	14	CAWRKDRVNTEAFF	TGTGCCTGGAGGAAGGACAGGGTGAACACTGAAGCTTTCTTT
NA	NA	TRBV21-1	TRBJ1-5	15	CASSKVGGGRQPQHF	TGTGCCAGCAGCAAAGTTGGTGGGGGCAGGCAGCCCCAGCATTTT
once	TRBD2	TRBV2	TRBJ2-7	13	CASTGLDSYEQYF	TGTGCCAGCACAGGACTAGACTCCTACGAGCAGTACTTC
NA	NA	TRBV30	TRBJ1-3	13	CAWSRGSGNTIYF	TGTGCCTGGAGCAGGGGTTCCGGAAACACCATATATTTT
NA	TRBD2	TRBV7-3	TRBJ2-1	17	CASSGGTSGSAYNEQFF	TGTGCCAGCAGCGGGGGGACTAGCGGGAGTGCCTACAATGAGCAGTTCTTC
NA	TRBD2	TRBV7-9	TRBJ2-5	15	CASTRGGGAGETQYF	TGTGCCAGCACCCGAGGCGGGGGGGCCGGAGAGACCCAGTACTTC
NA	TRBD2	TRBV9	TRBJ2-5	14	CASSRGLAGETQYF	TGTGCCAGCAGCAGGGGACTAGCTGGCGAGACCCAGTACTTC
NA	NA	TRBV19	TRBJ2-2	12	CASMGPPSELFF	TGTGCCAGTATGGGCCCCCCCTCGGAGCTGTTTTTT
NA	TRBD1	TRBV11-2	TRBJ1-3	15	CASSSSDRGGNTIYF	TGTGCCAGCAGCTCCTCCGACAGGGGTGGAAACACCATATATTTT
NA	TRBD1	TRBV9	TRBJ1-2	14	CASSAEQGAYGYTF	TGTGCCAGCAGCGCAGAGCAGGGGGCTTATGGCTACACCTTC
NA	NA	TRBV29-1	TRBJ2-7	14	CSVGSVTTTDEQYF	TGCAGCGTTGGGAGTGTTACTACTACGGACGAGCAGTACTTC
NA	NA	TRBV27	TRBJ2-3	13	CASGRADTDTQYF	TGTGCCAGCGGGCGGGCCGACACAGATACGCAGTATTTT
NA	NA	TRBV30	TRBJ1-5	13	CAWSVTAQSPQHF	TGTGCCTGGAGTGTAACGGCACAGTCGCCCCAGCATTTT
NA	TRBD1	TRBV10-3	TRBJ1-5	14	CAISPTGGNQPQHF	TGTGCCATCAGTCCAACAGGGGGCAATCAGCCCCAGCATTTT
NA	NA	TRBV7-6	TRBJ1-2	13	CASSSDTNYGYTF	TGTGCCAGCAGCTCCGACACTAACTATGGCTACACCTTC
NA	NA	TRBV5-4	TRBJ1-1	14	CASSLGPKETEAFF	TGTGCCAGCAGCTTGGGCCCCAAGGAGACTGAAGCTTTCTTT
NA	TRBD1	TRBV19	TRBJ2-1	15	CASRTARDSYNEQFF	TGTGCCAGTAGAACTGCCCGGGACAGTTACAATGAGCAGTTCTTC
NA	NA	TRBV6-2/TRBV6-3	TRBJ1-1	12	CASSRGFTEAFF	TGTGCCAGCAGTAGGGGCTTCACTGAAGCTTTCTTT
NA	NA	TRBV21-1	TRBJ2-7	15	CASSKVGQGPLEQYF	TGTGCCAGCAGCAAAGTTGGGCAGGGTCCACTCGAGCAGTACTTC
NA	TRBD2	TRBV4-2	TRBJ2-7	15	CASSQEGLAGREQYF	TGTGCCAGCAGCCAGGAGGGACTAGCGGGAAGGGAGCAGTACTTC
once	TRBD2	TRBV5-1	TRBJ2-7	18	CASSSVTSGSSVGDEQYF	TGCGCCAGCAGCTCCGTGACTAGCGGGAGTTCAGTAGGCGACGAGCAGTACTTC
NA	NA	TRBV6-6	TRBJ1-5	14	CASSYSISNQPQHF	TGTGCCAGCAGTTACTCTATAAGCAATCAGCCCCAGCATTTT
NA	TRBD1	TRBV6-5	TRBJ1-5	14	CASTPRGENQPQHF	TGTGCCAGCACTCCCAGGGGGGAGAATCAGCCCCAGCATTTT
NA	NA	TRBV9	TRBJ2-1	14	CASSGRGSYNEQFF	TGTGCCAGCAGCGGACGGGGCTCCTACAATGAGCAGTTCTTC
NA	NA	TRBV7-2	TRBJ1-1	15	CASSRLVGANTEAFF	TGTGCCAGCAGCCGCCTGGTGGGGGCGAACACTGAAGCTTTCTTT
NA	TRBD2	TRBV23-1	TRBJ2-7	16	CASSRKMTSGTYEQYF	TGCGCCAGCAGTCGGAAGATGACTAGCGGTACCTACGAGCAGTACTTC
NA	TRBD2	TRBV2	TRBJ2-7	15	CASRRTSGVDYEQYF	TGTGCCAGCAGAAGGACTAGCGGGGTTGACTACGAGCAGTACTTC
NA	NA	TRBV7-2	TRBJ2-6	14	CASTPTRGANVLTF	TGTGCCAGCACCCCTACGCGTGGGGCCAACGTCCTGACTTTC
NA	TRBD1	TRBV23-1	TRBJ1-1	17	CASSQSLFSDRHHEAFF	TGCGCCAGCAGTCAATCCCTCTTCTCGGACAGGCATCATGAAGCTTTCTTT
NA	TRBD1	TRBV5-1	TRBJ1-2	16	CASREADRGINYGYTF	TGCGCCAGCAGGGAAGCCGACAGGGGGATTAACTATGGCTACACCTTC
few	NA	TRBV27	TRBJ2-7	13	CASSLRGTYEQYF	TGTGCCAGCAGTTTAAGGGGTACCTACGAGCAGTACTTC
once	NA	TRBV19	TRBJ1-1	12	CASSILNTEAFF	TGTGCCAGTAGTATCTTGAACACTGAAGCTTTCTTT
NA	NA	TRBV5-5	TRBJ2-1	15	CASSPTGLSYNEQFF	TGTGCCAGCAGCCCTACAGGCCTCTCCTACAATGAGCAGTTCTTC
NA	NA	TRBV28	TRBJ2-5	14	CASSLGQSIATQYF	TGTGCCAGCAGTTTAGGACAAAGTATAGCGACCCAGTACTTC
NA	NA	TRBV10-3	TRBJ1-5	17	CAISESSGGRGNQPQHF	TGTGCCATCAGTGAGTCGAGTGGGGGCCGGGGCAATCAGCCCCAGCATTTT
NA	TRBD1	TRBV30	TRBJ1-2	12	CALTGGAYGYTF	TGTGCCTTGACAGGGGGCGCGTATGGCTACACCTTC
NA	TRBD2	TRBV10-3	TRBJ2-3	16	CAISEGAGEPQDTQYF	TGTGCCATCAGTGAGGGGGCGGGGGAGCCGCAAGATACGCAGTATTTT
NA	NA	TRBV4-1	TRBJ2-2	17	CASSPGLAVLSSGELFF	TGCGCCAGCAGTCCGGGACTGGCCGTTTTGAGCTCCGGGGAGCTGTTTTTT
NA	TRBD1	TRBV3-1/TRBV3-2	TRBJ1-4	15	CASSPGDRVNEKLFF	TGTGCCAGCAGCCCGGGGGACAGGGTGAATGAAAAACTGTTTTTT
NA	TRBD1	TRBV6-5	TRBJ2-7	15	CASRKGTALSYEQYF	TGTGCCAGCAGAAAAGGGACAGCACTATCCTACGAGCAGTACTTC
NA	NA	TRBV6-5	TRBJ1-2	14	CASSRDRSLGGYTF	TGTGCCAGCAGCCGTGACCGATCCCTGGGCGGCTACACCTTC
NA	TRBD2	TRBV12-3/TRBV12-4	TRBJ2-1	13	CASKRGRVNEQFF	TGTGCCAGCAAACGCGGGAGGGTCAATGAGCAGTTCTTC